A single sample is the source of the 17 T cell receptor beta chains below, sequenced in a study of cytomegalovirus exposure and HLA in healthy donors. The PCR was carried out with 60 Vbeta primers and 13 Jbeta primers. Only in-frame clones appear in the TCRdb table, and some are missing; sequencing was by immunoSEQ multiplex PCR. The sample holds 150,000 to 200,000 clones, under 90% seen once. The sequenced material came from PBMCs. The receptors stem from a man in his thirties or forties in good health and CMV-seropositive.

A note on this clone: It is unclear where the CDR3 begins or ends on the DNA, so no DNA is shown, and the CDR3 is as TCRdb lists it. The V and J genes are TRBV21-1 and TRBJ1-2; the table's TRBD1 call for D was not verified on the DNA. TRBV21-1 is a known pseudogene. Termini included, the CDR3 measures 16 amino acids. The CDR3 is CASSKWGTGANYGYTF.

The chain has TRBV9 and TRBJ2-2; D not certain. Germline-derived CDR1 and CDR2 are SGDLS and YYNGEE. Trimming removed 0 bases at V and 0 bases at J, with 6 bases between. CDR3 length equals 15 residues. CDR3 nucleotides: TGTGCCAGCAGCGTAGCTCGGGCGAACACCGGGGAGCTGTTTTTT. Amino acid sequence: CASSVARANTGELFF.

The chain uses TRBV4-3 and TRBJ1-2; TRBD1 might be the D (5 bases). With 0 bases removed from V and 8 bases from J, the gap between germline ends came to 13 bases. The CDR3 is 14 residues long. Germline loops: CDR1 LGHNA, CDR2 YSLEER. The CDR3 DNA sequence: TGCGCCAGCAGCCAAGATCGGAGGGGAGGCGGCTACACCTTC. Translated: CASSQDRRGGGYTF.

The chain employs TRBV2 and TRBJ2-3; TRBD2 matches 13 bases. Germline assignment: CDR1 SNHLY and CDR2 FYNNEI. This CDR3 region has 19 residues. V was clipped by 0 bases and J by 0 bases; unmatched bases: 6. The CDR3 DNA sequence: TGTGCCAGCAGTGAAGCGGATCCGGGACTAGCGGGGAGCACAGATACGCAGTATTTT. Encoded protein: CASSEADPGLAGSTDTQYF.

In its sample, this clone was seen a few times. The rearrangement uses TRBV19 and TRBJ1-3; possibly TRBD1 for D (5 bases). This CDR3 is 16 amino acids long. Germline V gene data show CDR1 as LNHDA and CDR2 as SQIVND (reference sequence). Trimming removed 7 bases from V and 0 bases from J, with 16 bases in between. The CDR3 nucleotides read TGTGCCAGTACCGGAGGGACTCATGTCTCTGGAAACACCATATATTTT. Protein product: CASTGGTHVSGNTIYF.

This CDR3 reads CASSLTRGSYEQYF. In DNA, the CDR3 is TGTGCCAGCAGCTTAACAAGAGGGTCGTACGAGCAGTACTTC. The chain employs TRBV7-6 and TRBJ2-7, with D perhaps TRBD2 (5 bases). The germline V gene has CDR1 SGHVS and CDR2 FNYEAQ. The ends were cut back, 2 bases at V and 4 bases at J, with 12 bases in the middle. CDR3 length: 14 residues.

V usage is TRBV11-3 and J usage is TRBJ2-6, with D possibly being TRBD2 (5 bases). CDR1 and CDR2 (germline): SGHNT, YENEEA. There are 16 residues in the CDR3. Trimming shortened V by 3 bases and J by 3 bases, and 12 bases separated the two germline ends. The CDR3 DNA is TGTGCCAGCAGCTTGACGCTCGGGAATGGGGCCAACGTCCTGACTTTC. This encodes CASSLTLGNGANVLTF.

CDR3 nucleotide sequence: TGTGCCAGCAGCTCGAACCCACTAGCGGGGGGGTCGAGGGCCTACGAGCAGTACTTC. The encoded protein is CASSSNPLAGGSRAYEQYF. The V call is TRBV11-3, the J call TRBJ2-7; 13 nucleotides agree with TRBD2. The CDR3 length is 19 residues. J lost 2 bases, V lost 4 bases, and 14 bases had no gene match. The germline CDR1 and CDR2 sequences are SGHNT and YENEEA.

This clone was seen a single time. The chain employs TRBV15 and TRBJ2-7; TRBD2 might be the D (5 bases). V lost 1 base, J lost 1 base, and 11 bases lay in between. The germline gives CDR1 LNHNV, CDR2 YYDKDF (reference sequence). The CDR3 covers 15 residues. The CDR3 loop is CATSRVAGPSYEQYF. CDR3 bases: TGTGCCACCAGCAGAGTGGCGGGTCCGTCCTACGAGCAGTACTTC.

This chain links TRBV5-6 with TRBJ1-2, with D perhaps TRBD1 (5 bases). V lost 5 bases, J lost 9 bases, and 17 bases lay in between. Germline V gene lookup returns CDR1 SGHDT and CDR2 YYEEEE. The CDR3 is 13 amino acids. The CDR3 DNA is TGTGCCAGCAGTTTAACGCTCGGGGGGAGCTACACCTTC. Translation: CASSLTLGGSYTF.

V usage is TRBV5-6 and J usage is TRBJ1-5, with TRBD1 matching 9 bases. CDR1 SGHDT and CDR2 YYEEEE come from the germline V gene. This CDR3 has 17 residues. V was pared by 0 bases and J by 2 bases, with 6 bases of the junction left unmatched. The CDR3 region is CASSLGQGGYGNQPQHF. CDR3 bases: TGTGCCAGCAGCTTGGGACAGGGGGGTTACGGCAATCAGCCCCAGCATTTT.

The table lists this clone with a few counts. Here the CDR3 reads CASSQNEVAVLTF. CDR3 DNA: TGTGCCAGCTCCCAAAATGAGGTGGCCGTCCTGACTTTC. The chain is built from TRBV6-6 and TRBJ2-6; D remains unclear. From germline, CDR1 is MNHNY and CDR2 SVGAGI (reference sequence). Trimming took off 8 bases at V and 12 bases at J, with 17 bases between the two ends. This CDR3 comprises 13 residues.

This clone was observed a handful of times. The CDR3 loop reads CASSVGPDTDYEQYF. CDR3 nucleotide sequence: TGTGCCAGCAGCGTAGGTCCCGACACAGATTACGAGCAGTACTTC. The gene calls are TRBV9 and TRBJ2-7; D uncertain. The CDR3 sequence is 15 residues long. Germline lookup yields CDR1 SGDLS and CDR2 YYNGEE. The ends were cut back, 0 bases at V and 4 bases at J, with 14 bases in the middle.

The rearrangement uses TRBV30 and TRBJ2-7; 7 bases agree with TRBD1. In germline, CDR1 is GTSNPN, CDR2 SVGIG (reference sequence). The CDR3 spans 13 residues. V gave up 5 bases and J gave up 0 bases; unmatched junction bases: 4. CDR3 in amino acids: CAWDRDSSYEQYF. CDR3 coding DNA: TGTGCCTGGGACAGGGATTCCTCCTACGAGCAGTACTTC.

This sequence joins TRBV27 and TRBJ2-3; TRBD2 matches 14 bases. This CDR3 contains 17 residues. Trimming cost V 2 bases and J 6 bases; bases outside gene matches: 7. Germline V CDR1 and CDR2: MNHEY, SMNVEV (reference sequence). DNA of the CDR3: TGTGCCAGCAGTTTAGCGGGGACTAGCGGGAGCCCCGATACGCAGTATTTT. It yields the protein CASSLAGTSGSPDTQYF.

This clone was observed a single time. V gene TRBV19 combines with J gene TRBJ1-2; 8 nucleotides match TRBD1. The junction had 6 bases not matched to a gene; V was cut back by 11 bases and J by 4 bases. Germline V gives CDR1 LNHDA, CDR2 SQIVND (reference sequence). The CDR3 spans 12 residues. DNA for the CDR3: TGTGCCGGATACAGGGGGACCTATGGCTACACCTTC. Protein: CAGYRGTYGYTF.

The V and J genes are TRBV27 and TRBJ2-7; TRBD1 matches 12 bases. J gave up 7 bases and V 6 bases, and 13 bases lay outside the gene matches. CDR3 length: 16 amino acids. CDR1 is MNHEY, CDR2 SMNVEV, per germline (reference sequence). The CDR3 region is CASSPHPGTGGREQYF. The CDR3 DNA sequence: TGTGCCAGCAGCCCCCATCCCGGGACAGGGGGCCGGGAGCAGTACTTC.